The 14 T cell receptor beta chains reported below all come from one sample, sequenced in a study of blood T cell repertoires in COVID-19. The method was immunoSEQ multiplex PCR; TCRdb's version includes in-frame clones alone and lacks a portion of them. Among around 70,000 clones listed, about 91% were seen once. The sample comprised peripheral blood. All receptors derive from a woman of 80 years or more with active or convalescent COVID-19.

V and J are TRBV18 and TRBJ1-2; no definite D call. Trimming removed 1 base from V and 8 bases from J, with 17 bases in between. The CDR3 sequence is 15 residues long. The germline V gene encodes CDR1 KGHSH and CDR2 LQKENI. The CDR3 DNA sequence: TGTGCCAGCTCACCACAGACGAACAGAGAAACGGGCTACACCTTC. Translating it yields CASSPQTNRETGYTF.

The chain joins TRBV6-5 to TRBJ1-2, with D unresolved. Trimming took off 6 bases at V and 0 bases at J, with 11 bases between the two ends. CDR3 length: 14 residues. Germline CDR1 and CDR2: MNHEY and SVGAGI. The CDR3 nucleotides read TGTGCCAGCAGATCAGGTACCTCTAACTATGGCTACACCTTC. Protein sequence: CASRSGTSNYGYTF.

This clone was detected a few times. The gene calls are TRBV20-1 and TRBJ1-5; D remains ambiguous. The CDR3 length is 14 residues. Germline V gives CDR1 DFQATT, CDR2 SNEGSKA (reference sequence). V was pared by 5 bases and J by 0 bases, with 11 bases between. CDR3 DNA sequence: TGCAGTGCTCGTGGGTTCTATAGCAATCAGCCCCAGCATTTT. Encoded protein: CSARGFYSNQPQHF.

The J gene is TRBJ2-3, the V gene TRBV6-6, with 7 nucleotides matching TRBD2. Trimming cost V 7 bases and J 2 bases; bases outside gene matches: 12. The CDR3 totals 16 residues. Germline CDR1 and CDR2: MNHNY and SVGAGI (reference sequence). In nucleotides, the CDR3 is TGTGCCAGCACCCCCAGCGGTAGCGGGTTCACAGATACGCAGTATTTT. This encodes CASTPSGSGFTDTQYF.

The J gene is TRBJ1-2, the V gene TRBV21-1; TRBD1 is taken as the D call from the table, unchecked against the DNA. TRBV21-1 is designated a pseudogene. CDR3 size: 15 residues. The DNA for the CDR3 is TGTGCCAGCAGCAAAGGGGGGACAGGGGGCTATGGCTACACCTTC. Translating gives CASSKGGTGGYGYTF.

This clone was seen more than once but under ten times. The chain employs TRBV6-5 and TRBJ2-7, with TRBD1 matching 8 bases. Trimming took 8 bases from V and 7 from J; bases not matched to a gene: 13. Germline V gene data show CDR1 as MNHEY and CDR2 as SVGAGI. The length of the CDR3 is 14 residues. CDR3 coding DNA: TGTGCCAGCCAAGGGACAGGCGGTAGTACAGAGCAGTACTTC. Translating gives CASQGTGGSTEQYF.

The chain has TRBV12-3 or TRBV12-4 and TRBJ2-7; D possibly corresponds to TRBD1 (6 bases). Trimming took off 5 bases at V and 7 bases at J, with 12 bases between the two ends. The CDR3 consists of 12 residues. The chain's CDR3 is CASSPQGHEQYF. The CDR3 nucleotides read TGTGCCAGCAGTCCTCAGGGGCATGAGCAGTACTTC.

This clone was observed a handful of times. The chain couples TRBV10-3 to TRBJ2-7; perhaps TRBD1 as D (6 bases). The CDR3 loop spans 15 amino acids. Trimming removed 0 bases from V and 0 bases from J, with 9 bases in between. Looked up from germline, CDR1 is ENHRY and CDR2 is SYGVKD. The CDR3 here is CAISESQGSSYEQYF. CDR3 in DNA: TGTGCCATCAGTGAGTCGCAGGGGAGCTCCTACGAGCAGTACTTC.

The chain carries TRBV9 and TRBJ1-1; no clear D. The CDR3 runs to 14 residues. CDR1 SGDLS and CDR2 YYNGEE come from the germline V gene. V lost 4 bases to trimming and J lost 0 bases, with 10 bases between them. For the CDR3, the DNA is TGTGCCAGCAGCATTGATAACATGAACACTGAAGCTTTCTTT. This codes for CASSIDNMNTEAFF.

The chain employs TRBV30 and TRBJ1-6; no reliable D call. Germline V lookup: CDR1 GTSNPN, CDR2 SVGIG (reference sequence). This CDR3 has 13 residues. The ends were cut back, 4 bases at V and 6 bases at J, with 10 bases in the middle. CDR3 loop: CAWNGVSNSPLHF. CDR3 coding DNA: TGTGCCTGGAACGGGGTTAGTAATTCACCCCTCCACTTT.

The chain uses TRBV10-3 and TRBJ1-2; tentative D call: TRBD1 (6 bases). The germline V and J ends were trimmed by 6 bases and 10 bases, with 15 bases remaining between them. Germline CDR1 is ENHRY and CDR2 is SYGVKD. This CDR3 region has 12 residues. This CDR3 is CAISRDNIIYTF. The CDR3 nucleotides read TGTGCCATCAGCCGGGACAATATAATCTACACCTTC.

The chain has TRBV5-1 and TRBJ2-7; possibly TRBD1 for D (6 bases). Trimming left V 3 bases short and J 6 bases short, with 25 bases between. Germline V CDR1 and CDR2: SGHRS, YFSETQ. This CDR3 contains 17 residues. The CDR3 reads CASSYTRTAHELSEQYF. The CDR3 DNA reads as TGCGCCAGCAGCTACACCCGGACAGCTCACGAGCTCTCCGAGCAGTACTTC.

This clone showed up just a few times. The V and J genes are TRBV18 and TRBJ2-7; unclear D gene. CDR1 and CDR2 (germline): KGHSH, LQKENI. Trimming removed 6 bases at V and 0 bases at J, with 9 bases between. The CDR3 length is 13 residues. Written as DNA, the CDR3 is TGTGCCAGCTCCTTCCGGAGCTCCTACGAGCAGTACTTC. Residues: CASSFRSSYEQYF.

The chain combines TRBV6-2 or TRBV6-3 with TRBJ1-2; possibly TRBD1 for D (5 bases). The germline CDR1 and CDR2 sequences are MNHEY and SVGEGT. Trimming cost V 5 bases and J 2 bases, with 12 bases left between them. CDR3 length: 14 residues. DNA for the CDR3: TGTGCCAGCAGTGCCTCTCCAGGGAACTATGGCTACACCTTC. Protein: CASSASPGNYGYTF.